These 21 T cell receptor beta chains were all obtained from the same sample, sequenced in a study of blood T cell repertoires in COVID-19. Sequenced by immunoSEQ multiplex PCR; TCRdb stores in-frame clones only, minus some. The repertoire holds some 60,000 clones, about nine tenths seen once, with about 2.1% in the top ten. The sample comprised peripheral blood. The receptors here all came from a man in his 60s with acute or convalescent COVID-19.

This clone was picked up a small number of times. The V gene is TRBV25-1, the J gene TRBJ2-5; 7 bases match TRBD1. V was clipped by 7 bases and J by 8 bases; unmatched bases: 13. Germline V gene data show CDR1 as MGHDK and CDR2 as SYGVNS. The CDR3 extends over 14 amino acids. The CDR3 sequence: CASTRGGQQTTQYF. CDR3 sequence (DNA): TGTGCCAGCACCCGAGGGGGACAGCAAACAACCCAGTACTTC.

Concerning this clone itself: Other DNA sequences from this sample encode an identical CDR3 as well. The rearrangement uses TRBV29-1 and TRBJ1-5, with D tentatively TRBD1 (5 bases). The CDR3 extends over 13 amino acids. The V end lost 6 bases, the J end lost 3 bases, and 12 bases lay between the germline ends. The germline CDR1 and CDR2 sequences are SQVTM and ANQGSEA. DNA for the CDR3: TGCAGCGTCGGAGGGACGGACAATCAGCCCCAGCATTTT. Translating gives CSVGGTDNQPQHF.

In DNA, the CDR3 is TGTGCCACCAGCAGAGGAGGGGGCGCTGACAATGAGCAGTTCTTC. Protein sequence: CATSRGGGADNEQFF. J is TRBJ2-1 and V is TRBV15, with TRBD1 identical over 7 bases. CDR3 length: 15 residues. CDR1 is LNHNV and CDR2 is YYDKDF in the germline V gene (reference sequence). Trimming at V came to 1 base and at J to 5 bases, leaving 5 bases not matched to a gene. The full variable domain, with the rest looked up from reference TRBV15 and TRBJ2-1, is DAMVIQNPRYQVTQFGKPVTLSCSQTLNHNVMYWYQQKSSQAPKLLFHYYDKDFNNEADTPDNFQSRRPNTSFCFLDIRSPGLGDTAMYLCATSRGGGADNEQFFGPGTRLTVL.

The chain joins TRBV5-4 to TRBJ1-6; 7 positions match TRBD1. CDR3 length equals 14 residues. Germline CDR1 reads SGHNT; CDR2 reads YYREEE (reference sequence). J lost 4 bases, V lost 5 bases, and 3 bases had no gene match. In DNA, the CDR3 is TGTGCCAGCAGTTGGGACAGTTATAATTCACCCCTCCACTTT. Amino acids: CASSWDSYNSPLHF.

CDR3 residues: CASSFGGVGTQYF. The CDR3 coding sequence is TGTGCCAGCAGTTTCGGAGGGGTGGGCACGCAGTATTTT. This sequence joins TRBV27 and TRBJ2-3; the D gene is possibly TRBD2 (6 bases). The V and J ends lost 3 bases and 9 bases respectively, with 13 bases between them. Per the germline V gene, CDR1 is MNHEY and CDR2 is SMNVEV (reference sequence). The CDR3 is 13 amino acids.

The chain couples TRBV23-1 to TRBJ1-4, with a tentative D call TRBD1 (5 bases). TRBV23-1 is reported as an ORF; its role is uncertain. The V and J ends lost 7 bases and 4 bases respectively, with 7 bases between them. This CDR3 spans 12 amino acids. The CDR3, as DNA: TGCGCCAGCAAAGACAGTAATGAAAAACTGTTTTTT. It translates to CASKDSNEKLFF.

The rearrangement links TRBV11-3 to TRBJ2-7; 10 bases match TRBD1. The CDR3 has 16 residues. J gave up 5 bases and V 6 bases, and 13 bases lay outside the gene matches. CDR1 SGHNT and CDR2 YENEEA come from the germline V gene. The CDR3 here is CASRSWLGTGEDEQYF. CDR3 DNA sequence: TGTGCCAGCAGATCATGGTTGGGGACAGGGGAGGACGAGCAGTACTTC.

This clone was seen a single time. J is TRBJ2-2 and V is TRBV18; D is ambiguous. Looked up from germline, CDR1 is KGHSH and CDR2 is LQKENI. This CDR3 region has 12 residues. With 3 bases removed from V and 7 bases from J, the gap between germline ends came to 6 bases. The CDR3 DNA reads TGTGCCAGCTCACCCCAGGTCGGGGAGCTGTTTTTT. This gives the protein CASSPQVGELFF.

This chain links TRBV4-2 with TRBJ2-7; possibly TRBD1 for D (6 bases). Germline lookup yields CDR1 LGHNA and CDR2 YNFKEQ. This CDR3 region has 14 residues. V was trimmed by 1 base and J by 5 bases, leaving 12 bases between them. The CDR3 region is CASSQGDIVHEQYF. The CDR3 DNA reads as TGTGCCAGCAGCCAAGGGGACATCGTACACGAGCAGTACTTC.

The chain combines TRBV5-1 with TRBJ1-2, with 7 positions matching TRBD1. The CDR3 loop spans 15 amino acids. In germline, CDR1 is SGHRS, CDR2 YFSETQ. V trimming: 0 bases; J trimming: 2 bases; junction bases outside the gene matches: 4. The CDR3 loop reads CASSLGQGINYGYTF. CDR3 nucleotide sequence: TGCGCCAGCAGCTTGGGACAGGGAATCAACTATGGCTACACCTTC.

This clone was seen just once. This chain links TRBV5-1 with TRBJ2-5; TRBD2 aligns across 7 bases. Looked up from germline, CDR1 is SGHRS and CDR2 is YFSETQ. CDR3 length equals 16 residues. The V and J ends lost 3 bases and 2 bases, in that order; junction bases with no gene match: 10. DNA for the CDR3: TGCGCCAGCAGCTATGCCTCTAGCGGAAAACAAGAGACCCAGTACTTC. Amino acids: CASSYASSGKQETQYF.

The CDR3 nucleotides read TGTGCCAGCAGCGTAGGCGGGACAGTCAATTCACCCCTCCACTTT. It encodes CASSVGGTVNSPLHF. The V gene is TRBV9, the J gene TRBJ1-6; 7 nucleotides align to TRBD1. This CDR3 has 15 residues. Germline V lookup: CDR1 SGDLS, CDR2 YYNGEE. Losses at the gene ends were 0 bases for V and 7 bases for J; bases not matched to a gene: 4.

The gene calls are TRBV21-1 and TRBJ2-3; TRBD2, the table's D call, was not compared with the DNA. TRBV21-1 has pseudogene status. This CDR3 contains 14 residues. In DNA form, the CDR3 reads TGTGCCAGCAGCAAAGGCGGGCTCTTAGATACGCAGTATTTT. Its protein product is CASSKGGLLDTQYF.

J is TRBJ1-6 and V is TRBV25-1; possible D gene TRBD1, 5 bases. This CDR3 region has 13 residues. Between the trimmed V and J ends, which lost 2 bases and 9 bases, there was a span of 8 bases. Germline V CDR1 and CDR2: MGHDK, SYGVNS. CDR3 in DNA: TGTGCCAGCAGTGAAGTCGGGGGTTCACCCCTCCACTTT. Its protein is CASSEVGGSPLHF.

V usage is TRBV19 and J usage is TRBJ2-7, with 10 positions matching TRBD1. After removal of 6 bases from V and 2 bases from J, the junction contained 7 bases not matched to a gene. Germline V gene sequence: CDR1 LNHDA, CDR2 SQIVND (reference sequence). There are 15 residues in the CDR3. The CDR3 nucleotides are TGTGCCAGTAGAATTCGACAGGGGGCAGCCTACGAGCAGTACTTC. Its protein is CASRIRQGAAYEQYF.

The rearrangement uses TRBV30 and TRBJ2-7; 9 bases are a match to TRBD2. The CDR3 totals 15 residues. J lost 3 bases, V lost 2 bases, and 8 bases had no gene match. CDR1 is GTSNPN, CDR2 SVGIG, per germline (reference sequence). Written as DNA, the CDR3 is TGTGCCTGGAGTTTTAGCGGGAGAAGAGACTACGAGCAGTACTTC. Protein sequence: CAWSFSGRRDYEQYF. The entire variable domain, with the rest obtained from reference TRBV30 and TRBJ2-7, is as follows: SQTIHQWPATLVQPVGSPLSLECTVEGTSNPNLYWYRQAAGRGLQLLFYSVGIGQISSEVPQNLSASRPQDRQFILSSKKLLLSDSGFYLCAWSFSGRRDYEQYFGPGTRLTVT.

The genes are TRBV3-1 (or the pseudogene TRBV3-2) and TRBJ2-7; D may be TRBD1 (6 bases). Trimming left V 3 bases short and J 6 bases short, with 15 bases between. This CDR3 is built from 14 residues. CDR1 LGHDT and CDR2 YNNKEL come from the germline V gene (reference sequence). CDR3 coding DNA: TGTGCCAGCAGCCAGGAGGCAGGGGCTGTCGAGCAGTACTTC. Protein product: CASSQEAGAVEQYF.

The CDR3 sequence is CASSPQGTGGGETQYF. The CDR3 bases are TGTGCCAGTAGTCCCCAGGGGACAGGGGGCGGAGAGACCCAGTACTTC. V gene TRBV19 combines with J gene TRBJ2-5; TRBD1 agrees at 12 bases. CDR1 is LNHDA and CDR2 is SQIVND in the germline V gene (reference sequence). The CDR3 contains 16 residues. V lost 5 bases and J lost 4; bases outside the gene matches: 8.

This chain joins TRBV23-1 and TRBJ2-7; 7 bases align to TRBD1. TRBV23-1 carries the ORF label, with uncertain function. The CDR3 sequence is 15 residues long. With 2 bases clipped from V and 2 bases from J, the junction kept 6 bases outside the gene matches. CDR3: CASSQPGQRPYEQYF. DNA of the CDR3: TGCGCCAGCAGTCAACCGGGACAGCGACCCTACGAGCAGTACTTC.

CDR3 in DNA: TGTGCCATCAGTGAAGGGACAGGGGGTACCTACGAGCAGTACTTC. This sequence encodes CAISEGTGGTYEQYF. The rearrangement links TRBV10-3 to TRBJ2-7; TRBD1 aligns across 11 bases. J gave up 2 bases and V 3 bases, and 3 bases lay outside the gene matches. Per the germline V gene, CDR1 is ENHRY and CDR2 is SYGVKD. The CDR3 spans 15 residues.

A single count supports this clone. The chain combines TRBV5-4 with TRBJ2-7, with unresolved D. V was shortened by 7 bases and J by 0 bases, with 14 bases between the two germline ends. Germline V gene sequence: CDR1 SGHNT, CDR2 YYREEE (reference sequence). This CDR3 has 14 amino acids. The CDR3: CASHFSADSYEQYF. Here the CDR3 DNA reads TGTGCCAGCCACTTCAGCGCCGACTCCTACGAGCAGTACTTC.